This T cell receptor (beta chain) comes out of a study of T-cell reconstitution after alpha-beta-depleted transplantation in children. General study points: At one year after transplant, newly produced T cells mostly accounted for T-cell counts and diversity. Reportedly, only several hundred clones from non-depleted graft cells drove alpha-beta T-cell counts at about two months.

For TCRbeta, the library was prepared with unique molecular identifiers. In TCRdb, the PCR reads were re-called with MiXCR into one record per CDR3 protein. The repertoire holds around 700,000 distinct CDR3 sequences, with under 15% as singletons. Per the germline V gene, CDR1 is SGHRS and CDR2 is YFSETQ. V was shortened by 0 bases and J by 0 bases, with 10 bases between the two germline ends. The length of the CDR3 is 17 residues. As for this clonotype: Its antigen is not known.

Here the sequenced sample was PBMCs, taken before TCRalphabeta/CD19-depleted stem cell transplant. The chain joins TRBV5-1 to TRBJ2-6; possibly TRBD1 for D (6 bases). The origin of this receptor is a girl aged 2-15 years with congenital amegakaryocytic thrombocytopenia, due to receive a stem cell transplant. CDR3 sequence reads: CASSLAGVHSGANVLTF. For the CDR3, the DNA is TGCGCCAGCAGCTTGGCAGGGGTTCACTCTGGGGCCAACGTCCTGACTTTC.